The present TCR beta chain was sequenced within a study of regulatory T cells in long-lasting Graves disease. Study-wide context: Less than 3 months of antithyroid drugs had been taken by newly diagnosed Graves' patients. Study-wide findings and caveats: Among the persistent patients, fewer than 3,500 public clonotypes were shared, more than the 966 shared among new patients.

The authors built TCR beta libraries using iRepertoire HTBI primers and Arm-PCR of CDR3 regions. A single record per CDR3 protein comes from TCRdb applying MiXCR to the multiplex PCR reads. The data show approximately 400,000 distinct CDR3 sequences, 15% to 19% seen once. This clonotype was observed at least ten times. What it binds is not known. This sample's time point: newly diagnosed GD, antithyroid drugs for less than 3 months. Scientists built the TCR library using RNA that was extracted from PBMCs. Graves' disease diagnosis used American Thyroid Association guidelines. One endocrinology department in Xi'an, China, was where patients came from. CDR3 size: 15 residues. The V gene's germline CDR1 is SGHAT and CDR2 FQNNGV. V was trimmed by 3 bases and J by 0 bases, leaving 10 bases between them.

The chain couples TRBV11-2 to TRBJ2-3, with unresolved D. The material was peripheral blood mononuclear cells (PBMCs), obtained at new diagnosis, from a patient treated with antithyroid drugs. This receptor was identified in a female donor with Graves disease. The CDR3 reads CASSLGVYSTDTQYF. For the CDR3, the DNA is TGTGCCAGCAGCTTGGGTGTCTACAGCACAGATACGCAGTATTTT.